This T cell receptor beta chain was captured by sequencing in a study of response to subunit inactivated influenza vaccine. V was cut by 6 bases and J by 1 base, with 6 bases left in between. From germline, CDR1 is MDHEN and CDR2 SYDVKM. The CDR3 length is 13 residues. TCRdb independently ran MiXCR on the RT-PCR reads; one entry per CDR3 protein. The repertoire has under 950,000 distinct CDR3 sequences, about 20% of them found once; the top ten carry 9.5% to 13%. This clonotype was seen only a few times. The sample here was PBMCs from blood, taken about 5 days after vaccination. The TCR comes from a man aged 50-59 years who received an inactivated influenza vaccine. The chain recombines TRBV28 with TRBJ1-4, with D hard to call. CDR3 region: CASRSETNEKLFF. CDR3 DNA: TGTGCCAGCAGGTCAGAAACTAATGAAAAACTGTTTTTT.